The clone carrying this T cell receptor (beta chain) was seen many times. Using a constant-region primer together with ProtoScript II reverse transcriptase, TCR beta cDNA was made from about 500 ng of total RNA. ARM-PCR, slightly modified, supplied the TCR beta libraries through three nested multiplex PCR rounds. TCRdb re-analysed the multiplex PCR reads in MiXCR, keeping a single row per CDR3 protein. The sample shows 180,000 or so distinct CDR3 sequences, 60% of them seen only once. In addition to blood RNA drawn from unsorted whole blood, germline DNA was extracted. This sample is drawn from a study of tumor-infiltrating lymphocytes in primary liver carcinoma. The material sequenced was peripheral blood. This receptor was taken from a man in his forties with primary liver carcinoma and hepatitis B virus infection.

The CDR3 loop reads CASSRKGLAGSLYYNEQFF. In DNA form, the CDR3 reads TGCGCCAGCAGCCGCAAAGGACTAGCGGGTTCCCTCTACTACAATGAGCAGTTCTTC. This chain joins TRBV4-1 and TRBJ2-1; TRBD2 agrees at 11 bases. This CDR3 comprises 19 residues. The trim removed 4 bases at V and 3 bases at J, leaving 14 bases unmatched. Germline values: CDR1 MGHRA, CDR2 YSYEKL.